What follows are 21 T cell receptor beta chains derived from one specimen sequenced in a study of post-analysis software for immune sequencing data. The study, taken as a whole, reports: Controls showed lower frequencies than patients for five TRBV segments, and TRBV5-6, TRBV5-1 and TRBV20-1 were among these.

The antigens for these receptors are not known. TCR beta libraries were prepared from cDNA with unique molecular identifiers. TCRdb ran MiXCR on the PCR reads and lists one entry per CDR3 protein. The sample has about 540,000 distinct CDR3 sequences, 30% to 40% seen once. The sequenced sample was blood. All receptors derive from a girl younger than 18 with multiple sclerosis.

Of note for this clonotype: One junction end disagrees with the germline gene, perhaps due to a read error. V usage is TRBV6-2 or TRBV6-3 and J usage is TRBJ1-1, with unresolved D. CDR3 length: 15 amino acids. The germline CDR1 and CDR2 sequences are MNHEY and SVGEGT. The CDR3 nucleotides are TGTACCAGCAGTTACTCGGCAGGTTTGAACACTGAAGCTTTCTTT. Protein product: CTSSYSAGLNTEAFF.

The chain uses TRBV29-1 and TRBJ1-2, with a tentative D call TRBD1 (5 bases). Germline values: CDR1 SQVTM, CDR2 ANQGSEA. With 2 bases removed from V and 5 bases from J, the gap between germline ends came to 12 bases. The CDR3 covers 13 residues. The CDR3, as DNA: TGCAGCGTTGAACCCGGGACCGGGTATGGCTACACCTTC. Translating it yields CSVEPGTGYGYTF.

This clonotype was observed a few times. CDR3 in DNA: TGTGCCAGCAGTGAGTGGCGGGGGGAAGAGACCCAGTACTTC. Residues: CASSEWRGEETQYF. V and J are TRBV2 and TRBJ2-5; 8 nucleotides agree with TRBD2. Germline V gene lookup returns CDR1 SNHLY and CDR2 FYNNEI. With 3 bases clipped from V and 3 bases from J, the junction kept 3 bases outside the gene matches. The CDR3 spans 14 residues. The full variable domain, completed using reference TRBV2 and TRBJ2-5, is EPEVTQTPSHQVTQMGQEVILRCVPISNHLYFYWYRQILGQKVEFLVSFYNNEISEKSEIFDDQFSVERPDGSNFTLKIRSTKLEDSAMYFCASSEWRGEETQYFGPGTRLLVL.

This chain joins TRBV20-1 and TRBJ1-5; D possibly corresponds to TRBD1 (5 bases). The CDR3 runs 14 residues. V was trimmed by 6 bases and J by 0 bases, leaving 12 bases between them. Looked up from germline, CDR1 is DFQATT and CDR2 is SNEGSKA (reference sequence). CDR3 sequence reads: CSATDSLSNQPQHF. The CDR3 DNA reads TGCAGTGCAACCGACAGCCTTAGCAATCAGCCCCAGCATTTT.

This clonotype was detected once. The chain joins TRBV5-1 to TRBJ2-5; D remains unclear. The CDR3 is 13 residues long. The V gene's germline CDR1 is SGHRS and CDR2 YFSETQ. Trimming took 3 bases from V and 5 from J, leaving 11 bases between them. The CDR3 DNA follows: TGCGCCAGCAGCTCGGAGATCTTGGAGACCCAGTACTTC. Translated: CASSSEILETQYF.

This clonotype was seen at least ten times. The CDR3 region is CASSKTGGVQKKEQYF. The CDR3 nucleotides are TGCGCCAGCAGCAAAACAGGGGGCGTTCAGAAGAAGGAGCAGTACTTC. The rearrangement links TRBV5-1 to TRBJ2-7; 9 bases match TRBD1. V lost 4 bases and J lost 7; bases outside the gene matches: 15. The length of the CDR3 is 16 residues. From germline, CDR1 is SGHRS and CDR2 YFSETQ.

The chain recombines TRBV20-1 with TRBJ1-2; 9 bases agree with TRBD1. Germline V gene sequence: CDR1 DFQATT, CDR2 SNEGSKA (reference sequence). V lost 4 bases and J lost 7; bases outside the gene matches: 7. This CDR3 has 13 amino acids. In DNA form, the CDR3 reads TGCAGTGCTAACGAACAGGGGGCGTTTGGCTACACCTTC. Its protein is CSANEQGAFGYTF.

This chain's CDR3 is CASSLVDGGDHGYTF. DNA for the CDR3: TGCGCCAGCAGCTTGGTGGATGGGGGGGACCATGGCTACACCTTC. The chain links TRBV5-1 to TRBJ1-2, with a possible D match to TRBD1 (5 bases). CDR3 length equals 15 residues. V lost 0 bases and J 6 bases, leaving 15 bases between the germline ends. Germline loops: CDR1 SGHRS, CDR2 YFSETQ.

The chain uses TRBV7-9 and TRBJ2-5; D may be TRBD2 (6 bases). V lost 8 bases, J lost 1 base, and 14 bases lay in between. The CDR3 sequence is 14 residues long. Germline assignment: CDR1 SEHNR and CDR2 FQNEAQ (reference sequence). For the CDR3, the DNA is TGTGCCAGCCGGGGGAGCCAGATCCAAGAGACCCAGTACTTC. This encodes CASRGSQIQETQYF.

This clonotype was counted only a few times. The gene calls are TRBV11-2 and TRBJ1-2; the match to TRBD1 covers 8 bases. Germline V lookup: CDR1 SGHAT, CDR2 FQNNGV. The CDR3 consists of 14 residues. V trimming: 5 bases; J trimming: 1 base; junction bases outside the gene matches: 3. The CDR3 DNA follows: TGTGCCAGCAGCCGGGACAGGTTTAACTATGGCTACACCTTC. Its translation: CASSRDRFNYGYTF.

This clonotype was seen a handful of times. This chain connects TRBV18 to TRBJ1-2, with 7 bases that match TRBD1. CDR1 is KGHSH, CDR2 LQKENI, per germline. The CDR3 is 13 residues long. Trimming at V came to 3 bases and at J to 6 bases, leaving 4 bases not matched to a gene. The CDR3 here is CASSPGQIDGYTF. As DNA, the CDR3 is TGTGCCAGCTCACCGGGACAGATAGATGGCTACACCTTC.

This chain uses TRBV7-9 with TRBJ1-4; 8 positions match TRBD1. CDR3 length: 16 amino acids. CDR1 and CDR2 from the germline V gene are SEHNR and FQNEAQ (reference sequence). V lost 5 bases and J lost 8; bases outside the gene matches: 13. The CDR3 loop reads CASSQGDRLFGEKLFF. The CDR3 DNA reads TGTGCCAGCAGCCAAGGGGACAGGTTGTTTGGGGAAAAACTGTTTTTT.

The chain carries TRBV29-1 and TRBJ2-1; D unresolved. The CDR3 runs 12 residues. In germline, CDR1 is SQVTM, CDR2 ANQGSEA. Trimming pared 4 bases from V and 5 bases from J, leaving 9 bases between. The CDR3 here is CSVVKGNNEQFF. CDR3 bases: TGCAGCGTTGTAAAAGGGAACAATGAGCAGTTCTTC.

This sequence joins TRBV20-1 and TRBJ2-7; no clear D. Per the germline V gene, CDR1 is DFQATT and CDR2 is SNEGSKA (reference sequence). Trimming removed 4 bases at V and 3 bases at J, with 7 bases between. CDR3 length equals 11 residues. The CDR3 is CSATLLYEQYF. The CDR3 DNA reads as TGCAGTGCTACCCTGCTCTACGAGCAGTACTTC.

V gene TRBV6-1 combines with J gene TRBJ1-2; D is perhaps TRBD1 (6 bases). Trimming stripped 2 bases from V and 4 bases from J, with 11 bases between. The CDR3 is 14 residues long. Looked up from germline, CDR1 is MNHNS and CDR2 is SASEGT. CDR3 sequence reads: CASSESWGAYGYTF. CDR3 DNA sequence: TGTGCCAGCAGTGAAAGTTGGGGGGCCTATGGCTACACCTTC.

The rearrangement joins TRBV21-1 to TRBJ2-3; whether TRBD1, the table's D call, matches the DNA was not checked. TRBV21-1 has pseudogene status. This CDR3 region has 17 residues. The CDR3 region is CASERGGTQTSTDTQYF. The CDR3 DNA follows: TGTGCCAGCGAAAGGGGGGGGACACAAACTAGCACAGATACGCAGTATTTT.

This clonotype was seen a few times. This chain uses TRBV20-1 with TRBJ2-3; D may be TRBD1 or TRBD2 (6 bases each). Germline values: CDR1 DFQATT, CDR2 SNEGSKA (reference sequence). This CDR3 spans 13 amino acids. Trimming shortened V by 5 bases and J by 6 bases, and 15 bases separated the two germline ends. The CDR3 spells CSAPRLGGDTQYF. CDR3 in DNA: TGCAGTGCTCCCCGACTAGGGGGGGATACGCAGTATTTT.

This chain links TRBV7-2 with TRBJ2-3; D not resolved. This CDR3 contains 13 residues. V was clipped by 6 bases and J by 1 base, with 8 bases between them. CDR1 and CDR2 from the germline V gene are SGHTA and FQGNSA. In DNA, the CDR3 is TGTGCCAGCAGAACCCGGGGCACAGATACGCAGTATTTT. Translating it yields CASRTRGTDTQYF.

This clonotype turned up a few times. The chain links TRBV7-9 to TRBJ2-3, with 9 bases that match TRBD1. The germline V gene encodes CDR1 SEHNR and CDR2 FQNEAQ (reference sequence). The CDR3 runs to 18 residues. V lost 5 bases to trimming and J lost 4 bases; unmatched junction nucleotides: 16. CDR3 DNA sequence: TGTGCCAGCAGCCCGCGGCCAGGGACAGGGAAGAGCCCAGATACGCAGTATTTT. Translating it yields CASSPRPGTGKSPDTQYF.

In this sample, this clonotype turned up a few times. This chain joins TRBV9 and TRBJ1-1, with D possibly TRBD1 on 5 matching bases. The CDR3 contains 15 residues. V was clipped by 3 bases and J by 4 bases, with 16 bases between them. Germline CDR1 reads SGDLS; CDR2 reads YYNGEE. CDR3 sequence: CASSASLWGGTEAFF. CDR3 DNA: TGTGCCAGCAGCGCGTCCCTCTGGGGGGGCACTGAAGCTTTCTTT.

The V and J genes are TRBV27 and TRBJ1-4, with D hard to call. The CDR3 totals 13 residues. Germline assignment: CDR1 MNHEY and CDR2 SMNVEV (reference sequence). The ends were cut back, 8 bases at V and 5 bases at J, with 12 bases in the middle. CDR3 sequence (DNA): TGTGCCAGCCACGCTAGCCAGAATGAAAAACTGTTTTTT. Its translation is CASHASQNEKLFF.